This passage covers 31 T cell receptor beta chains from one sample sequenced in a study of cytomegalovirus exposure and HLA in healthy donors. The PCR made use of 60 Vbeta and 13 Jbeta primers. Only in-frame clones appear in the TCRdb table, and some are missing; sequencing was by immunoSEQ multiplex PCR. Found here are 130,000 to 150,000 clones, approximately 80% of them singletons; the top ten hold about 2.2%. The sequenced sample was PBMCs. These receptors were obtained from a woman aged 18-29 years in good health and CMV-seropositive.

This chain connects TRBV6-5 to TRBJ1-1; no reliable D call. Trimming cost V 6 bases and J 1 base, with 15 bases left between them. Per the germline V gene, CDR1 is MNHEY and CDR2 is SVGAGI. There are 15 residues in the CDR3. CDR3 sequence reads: CASRQTVATNTEAFF. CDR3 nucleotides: TGTGCCAGCAGGCAGACGGTAGCCACGAACACTGAAGCTTTCTTT.

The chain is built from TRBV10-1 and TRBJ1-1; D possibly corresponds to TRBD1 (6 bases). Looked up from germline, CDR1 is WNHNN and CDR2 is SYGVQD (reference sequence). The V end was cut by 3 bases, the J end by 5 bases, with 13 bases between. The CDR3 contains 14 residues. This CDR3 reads CASSDGGARTEAFF. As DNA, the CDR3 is TGCGCCAGCAGTGATGGGGGGGCTCGGACTGAAGCTTTCTTT.

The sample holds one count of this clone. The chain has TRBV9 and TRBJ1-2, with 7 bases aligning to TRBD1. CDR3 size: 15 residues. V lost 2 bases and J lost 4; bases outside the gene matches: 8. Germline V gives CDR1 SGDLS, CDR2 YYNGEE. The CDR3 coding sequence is TGTGCCAGCAGCGTGACTCCGACAGGGACCTATGGCTACACCTTC. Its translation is CASSVTPTGTYGYTF.

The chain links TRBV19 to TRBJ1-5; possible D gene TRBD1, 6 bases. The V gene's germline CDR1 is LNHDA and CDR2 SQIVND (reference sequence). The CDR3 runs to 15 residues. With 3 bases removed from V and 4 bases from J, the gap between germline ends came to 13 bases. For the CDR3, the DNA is TGTGCCAGTAGTATCGTGGGGGCGAAGAATCAGCCCCAGCATTTT. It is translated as CASSIVGAKNQPQHF.

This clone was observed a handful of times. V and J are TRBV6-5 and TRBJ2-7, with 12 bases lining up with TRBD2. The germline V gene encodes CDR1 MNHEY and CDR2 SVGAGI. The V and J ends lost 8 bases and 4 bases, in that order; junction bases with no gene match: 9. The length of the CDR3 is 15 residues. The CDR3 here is CASRNPSGGAYEQYF. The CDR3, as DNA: TGTGCCAGCCGAAACCCTAGCGGGGGGGCATACGAGCAGTACTTC.

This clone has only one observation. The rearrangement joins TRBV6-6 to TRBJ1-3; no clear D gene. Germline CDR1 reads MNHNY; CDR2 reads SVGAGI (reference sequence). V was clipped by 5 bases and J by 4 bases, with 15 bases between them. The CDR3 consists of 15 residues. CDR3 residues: CASSGFSARGNTIYF. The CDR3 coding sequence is TGTGCCAGCAGTGGTTTTTCGGCGCGGGGAAACACCATATATTTT.

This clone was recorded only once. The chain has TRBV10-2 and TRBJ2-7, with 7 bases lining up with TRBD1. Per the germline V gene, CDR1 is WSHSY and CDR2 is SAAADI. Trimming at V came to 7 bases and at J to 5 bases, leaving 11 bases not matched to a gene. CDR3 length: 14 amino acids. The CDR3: CASTSGTDPHEQYF. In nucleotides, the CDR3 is TGCGCCAGCACCTCCGGGACAGATCCCCACGAGCAGTACTTC.

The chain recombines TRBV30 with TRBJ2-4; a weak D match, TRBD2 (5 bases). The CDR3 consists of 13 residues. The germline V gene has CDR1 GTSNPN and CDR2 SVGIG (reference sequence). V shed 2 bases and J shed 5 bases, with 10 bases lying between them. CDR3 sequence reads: CAWSLPGENIQYF. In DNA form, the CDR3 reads TGTGCCTGGAGTTTACCCGGGGAAAACATTCAGTACTTC.

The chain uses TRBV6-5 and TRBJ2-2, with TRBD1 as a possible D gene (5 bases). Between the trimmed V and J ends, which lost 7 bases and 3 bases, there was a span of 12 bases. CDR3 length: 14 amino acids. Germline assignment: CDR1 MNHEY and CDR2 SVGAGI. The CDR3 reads CASKRARDTGELFF. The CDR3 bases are TGTGCCAGCAAACGGGCCAGGGACACCGGGGAGCTGTTTTTT.

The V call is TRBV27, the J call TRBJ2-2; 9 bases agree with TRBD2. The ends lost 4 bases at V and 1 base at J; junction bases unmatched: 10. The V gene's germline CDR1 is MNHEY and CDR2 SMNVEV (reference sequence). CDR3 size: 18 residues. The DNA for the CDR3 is TGTGCCAGCAGTTCTTTTAGCGGGGGCACTTTGAACACCGGGGAGCTGTTTTTT. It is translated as CASSSFSGGTLNTGELFF.

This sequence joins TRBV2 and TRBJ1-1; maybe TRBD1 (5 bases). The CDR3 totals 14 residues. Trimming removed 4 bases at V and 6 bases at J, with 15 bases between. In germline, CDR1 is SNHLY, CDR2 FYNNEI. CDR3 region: CASSGALPGAEAFF. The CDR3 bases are TGTGCCAGCAGTGGTGCCCTCCCGGGGGCTGAAGCTTTCTTT.

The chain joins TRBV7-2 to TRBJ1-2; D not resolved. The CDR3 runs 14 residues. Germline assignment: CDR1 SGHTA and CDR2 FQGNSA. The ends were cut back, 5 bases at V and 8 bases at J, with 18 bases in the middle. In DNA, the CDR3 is TGTGCCAGCAGCGCCCGACGGGGAATGATAGGCTACACCTTC. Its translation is CASSARRGMIGYTF.

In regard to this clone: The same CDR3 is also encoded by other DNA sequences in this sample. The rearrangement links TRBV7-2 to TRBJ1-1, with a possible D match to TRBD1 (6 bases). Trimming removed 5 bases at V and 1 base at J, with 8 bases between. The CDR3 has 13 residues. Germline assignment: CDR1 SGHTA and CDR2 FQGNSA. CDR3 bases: TGTGCCAGCAGCCTGGGACAGAACACTGAAGCTTTCTTT. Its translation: CASSLGQNTEAFF.

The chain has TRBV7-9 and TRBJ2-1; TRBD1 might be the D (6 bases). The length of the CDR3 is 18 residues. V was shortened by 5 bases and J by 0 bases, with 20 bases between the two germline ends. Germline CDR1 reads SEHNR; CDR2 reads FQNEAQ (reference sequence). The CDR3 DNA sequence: TGTGCCAGCAGCACACAAAGGACAGCCCAGAGCTCCTACAATGAGCAGTTCTTC. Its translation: CASSTQRTAQSSYNEQFF.

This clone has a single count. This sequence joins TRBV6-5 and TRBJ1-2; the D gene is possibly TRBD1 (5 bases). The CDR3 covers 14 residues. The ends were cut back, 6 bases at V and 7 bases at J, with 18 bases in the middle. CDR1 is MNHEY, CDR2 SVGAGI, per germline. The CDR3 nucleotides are TGTGCCAGCAGCTTCGACAGACGGTTTTCTGGCTACACCTTC. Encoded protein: CASSFDRRFSGYTF.

The CDR3 region is CASSQAIGTGVIVGGYTF. The CDR3, as DNA: TGCGCCAGCAGCCAGGCAATAGGGACAGGGGTTATAGTAGGTGGCTACACCTTC. The rearrangement links TRBV4-3 to TRBJ1-2; 10 bases align to TRBD1. V lost 3 bases to trimming and J lost 7 bases; unmatched junction nucleotides: 17. CDR3 length: 18 residues. Germline loops: CDR1 LGHNA, CDR2 YSLEER.

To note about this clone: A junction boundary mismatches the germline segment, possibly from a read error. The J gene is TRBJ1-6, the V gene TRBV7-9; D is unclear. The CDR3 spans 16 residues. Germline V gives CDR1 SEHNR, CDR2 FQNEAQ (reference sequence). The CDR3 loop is CSSSLGRNPLDSPLHF. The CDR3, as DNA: TGTTCCAGCAGCTTAGGGAGGAATCCCCTCGATTCACCCCTCCACTTT. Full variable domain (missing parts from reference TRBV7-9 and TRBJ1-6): DTGVSQNPRHKITKRGQNVTFRCDPISEHNRLYWYRQTLGQGPEFLTYFQNEAQLEKSRLLSDRFSAERPKGSFSTLEIQRTEQGDSAMYLCSSSLGRNPLDSPLHFGNGTRLTVT.

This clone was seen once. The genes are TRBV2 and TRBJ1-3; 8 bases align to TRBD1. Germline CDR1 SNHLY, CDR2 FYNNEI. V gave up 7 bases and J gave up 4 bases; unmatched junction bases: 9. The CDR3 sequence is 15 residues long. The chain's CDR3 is CASTPDRAGGNTIYF. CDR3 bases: TGTGCCAGCACCCCGGACAGGGCGGGAGGAAACACCATATATTTT.

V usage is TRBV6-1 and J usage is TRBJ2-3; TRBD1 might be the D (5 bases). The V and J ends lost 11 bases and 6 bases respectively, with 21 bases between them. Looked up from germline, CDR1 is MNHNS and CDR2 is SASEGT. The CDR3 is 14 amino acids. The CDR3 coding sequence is TGTGCCGGCTCGGCGGTTGGCAGGGCCGATACGCAGTATTTT. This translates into CAGSAVGRADTQYF.

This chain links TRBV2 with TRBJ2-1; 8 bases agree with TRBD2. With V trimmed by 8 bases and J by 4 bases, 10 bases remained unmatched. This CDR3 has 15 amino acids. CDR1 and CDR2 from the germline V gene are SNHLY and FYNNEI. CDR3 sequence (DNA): TGTGCCAGCTCCCAGTCCAGCGGGGGTTACAATGAGCAGTTCTTC. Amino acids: CASSQSSGGYNEQFF. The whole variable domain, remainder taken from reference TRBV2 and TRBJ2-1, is EPEVTQTPSHQVTQMGQEVILRCVPISNHLYFYWYRQILGQKVEFLVSFYNNEISEKSEIFDDQFSVERPDGSNFTLKIRSTKLEDSAMYFCASSQSSGGYNEQFFGPGTRLTVL.

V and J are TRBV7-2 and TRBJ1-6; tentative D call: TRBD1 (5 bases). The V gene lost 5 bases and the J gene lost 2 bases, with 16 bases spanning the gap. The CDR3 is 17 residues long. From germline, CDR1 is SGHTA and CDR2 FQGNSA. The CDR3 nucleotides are TGTGCCAGCAGCAGAATGGTGGGGCAAACCTATAATTCACCCCTCCACTTT. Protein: CASSRMVGQTYNSPLHF.

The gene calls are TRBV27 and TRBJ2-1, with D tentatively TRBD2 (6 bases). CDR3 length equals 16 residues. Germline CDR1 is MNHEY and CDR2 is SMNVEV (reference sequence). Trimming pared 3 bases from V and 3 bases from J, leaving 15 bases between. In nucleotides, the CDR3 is TGTGCCAGCAGTTTTGAGGAGGGTATCGGCTACAATGAGCAGTTCTTC. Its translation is CASSFEEGIGYNEQFF.

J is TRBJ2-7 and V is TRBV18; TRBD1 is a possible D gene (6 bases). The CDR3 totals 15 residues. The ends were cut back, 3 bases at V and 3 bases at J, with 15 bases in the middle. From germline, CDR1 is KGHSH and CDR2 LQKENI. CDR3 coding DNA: TGTGCCAGCTCACCGATTAAAACAGGGTTCTACGAGCAGTACTTC. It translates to CASSPIKTGFYEQYF.

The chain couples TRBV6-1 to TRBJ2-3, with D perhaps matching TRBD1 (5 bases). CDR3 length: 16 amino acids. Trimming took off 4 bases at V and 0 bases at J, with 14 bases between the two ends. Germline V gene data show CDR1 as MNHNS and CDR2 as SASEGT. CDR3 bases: TGTGCCAGCAGTGCCCCGACAGCCCCTAGCACAGATACGCAGTATTTT. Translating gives CASSAPTAPSTDTQYF.

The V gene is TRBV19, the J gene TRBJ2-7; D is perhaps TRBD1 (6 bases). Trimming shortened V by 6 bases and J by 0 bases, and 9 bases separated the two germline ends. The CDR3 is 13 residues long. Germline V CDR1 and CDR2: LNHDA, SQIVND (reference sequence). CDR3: CASRRGSSYEQYF. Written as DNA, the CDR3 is TGTGCCAGTAGGAGGGGGAGCTCCTACGAGCAGTACTTC.

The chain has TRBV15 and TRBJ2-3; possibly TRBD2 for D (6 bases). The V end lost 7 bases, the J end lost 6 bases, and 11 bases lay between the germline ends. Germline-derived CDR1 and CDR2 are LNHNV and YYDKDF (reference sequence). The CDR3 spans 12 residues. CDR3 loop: CATTSGVDTQYF. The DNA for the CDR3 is TGTGCCACCACCTCGGGGGTTGATACGCAGTATTTT.

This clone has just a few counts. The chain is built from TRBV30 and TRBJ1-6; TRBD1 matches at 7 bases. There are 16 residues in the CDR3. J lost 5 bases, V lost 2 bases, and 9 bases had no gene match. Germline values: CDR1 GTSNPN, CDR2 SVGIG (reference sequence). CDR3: CAWSKSARGDNSPLHF. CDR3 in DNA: TGTGCCTGGAGTAAATCGGCCAGGGGGGATAATTCACCCCTCCACTTT. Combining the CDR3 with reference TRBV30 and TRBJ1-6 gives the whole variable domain SQTIHQWPATLVQPVGSPLSLECTVEGTSNPNLYWYRQAAGRGLQLLFYSVGIGQISSEVPQNLSASRPQDRQFILSSKKLLLSDSGFYLCAWSKSARGDNSPLHFGNGTRLTVT.

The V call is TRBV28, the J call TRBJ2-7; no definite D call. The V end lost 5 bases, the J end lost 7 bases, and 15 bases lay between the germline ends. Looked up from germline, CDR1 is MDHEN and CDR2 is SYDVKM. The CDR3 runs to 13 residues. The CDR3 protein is CASSPPHQWEQYF. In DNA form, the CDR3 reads TGTGCCAGCAGTCCCCCCCACCAGTGGGAGCAGTACTTC.

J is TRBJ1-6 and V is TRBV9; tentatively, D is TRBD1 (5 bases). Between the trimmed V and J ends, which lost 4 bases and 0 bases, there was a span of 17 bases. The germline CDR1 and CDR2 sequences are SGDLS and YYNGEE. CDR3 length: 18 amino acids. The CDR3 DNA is TGTGCCAGCAGCCCCTGGGGGGGGACGAGCTCCTATAATTCACCCCTCCACTTT. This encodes CASSPWGGTSSYNSPLHF.

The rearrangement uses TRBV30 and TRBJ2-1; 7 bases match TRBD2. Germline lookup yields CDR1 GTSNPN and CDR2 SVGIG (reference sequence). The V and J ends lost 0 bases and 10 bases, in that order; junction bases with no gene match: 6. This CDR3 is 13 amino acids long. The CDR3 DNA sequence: TGTGCCTGGAGTGTCGGGGGGTGGGTAGAGCAGTTCTTC. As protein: CAWSVGGWVEQFF.

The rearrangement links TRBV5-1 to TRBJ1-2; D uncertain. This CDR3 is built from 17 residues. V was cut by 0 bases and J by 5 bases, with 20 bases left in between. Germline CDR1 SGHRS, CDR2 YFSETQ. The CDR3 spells CASSLGLSSVRGYGYTF. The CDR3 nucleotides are TGCGCCAGCAGCTTGGGTTTATCATCGGTGCGGGGATATGGCTACACCTTC.